This TCR beta chain came from a study of T cells of healthy individuals. TCRdb re-derived calls from the 5' RACE reads in MiXCR, one entry per CDR3 protein. Altogether about 60,000 distinct CDR3 sequences are present, 15% to 20% being singletons, with the ten largest covering around 4.5%. V lost 5 bases, J lost 3 bases, and 6 bases stayed unmatched. Germline V gives CDR1 SNHLY, CDR2 FYNNEI. This CDR3 spans 15 amino acids. This clonotype was counted ten times or more. The V call is TRBV2, the J call TRBJ2-1; TRBD1 agrees at 8 bases. The receptor comes from a human donor in good health. CDR3 in amino acids: CASSYGTGHYNEQFF. In DNA, the CDR3 is TGTGCCAGCAGTTACGGGACAGGCCACTACAATGAGCAGTTCTTC.